These 7 T cell receptor beta chains originate from one sample sequenced in a study of blood T cell repertoires in COVID-19. TCRdb's table, derived via immunoSEQ multiplex PCR, lists solely in-frame clones and lacks some. The data show roughly 63,000 clones, about 80% seen once. The material sequenced was peripheral blood. The receptors originated from a human donor in a cohort sampled during active COVID-19.

V and J are TRBV30 and TRBJ1-1, with unresolved D. V dropped 4 bases and J dropped 1 base, with 7 bases sitting between them. In germline, CDR1 is GTSNPN, CDR2 SVGIG (reference sequence). The CDR3 runs 12 residues. The CDR3 protein is CAWIRENTEAFF. The CDR3 DNA sequence: TGTGCCTGGATCCGGGAGAACACTGAAGCTTTCTTT.

This clone was picked up a small number of times. V gene TRBV29-1 combines with J gene TRBJ1-2; tentatively, D is TRBD1 (6 bases). Germline loops: CDR1 SQVTM, CDR2 ANQGSEA. V was cut by 8 bases and J by 4 bases, with 14 bases left in between. The CDR3 is 12 residues long. CDR3 sequence reads: CSFFTGTYGYTF. CDR3 DNA: TGCAGCTTTTTTACAGGGACCTATGGCTACACCTTC.

The chain carries TRBV9 and TRBJ1-4; 9 bases line up with TRBD1. J lost 7 bases, V lost 4 bases, and 8 bases had no gene match. This CDR3 comprises 15 residues. Per the germline V gene, CDR1 is SGDLS and CDR2 is YYNGEE. The CDR3 bases are TGTGCCAGCAGCCCCCGGGACAGGGCTACTGAAAAACTGTTTTTT. It translates to CASSPRDRATEKLFF.

J is TRBJ2-7 and V is TRBV28; 8 bases line up with TRBD2. V lost 6 bases, J lost 5 bases, and 9 bases stayed unmatched. Germline values: CDR1 MDHEN, CDR2 SYDVKM. The CDR3 has 14 residues. The chain's CDR3 is CASSRGGRPHEQYF. CDR3 sequence (DNA): TGTGCCAGCAGCCGTGGCGGGAGGCCCCACGAGCAGTACTTC.

V gene TRBV7-2 combines with J gene TRBJ1-1; D not certain. The CDR3 has 15 amino acids. V shed 0 bases and J shed 1 base, with 9 bases lying between them. CDR1 is SGHTA, CDR2 FQGNSA, per germline. This CDR3 reads CASSLALGRNTEAFF. In DNA, the CDR3 is TGTGCCAGCAGCTTAGCGCTGGGCAGGAACACTGAAGCTTTCTTT.

This chain links TRBV5-1 with TRBJ2-6, with D unclear. Trimming cost V 7 bases and J 0 bases, with 5 bases left between them. CDR3 size: 13 residues. CDR1 is SGHRS and CDR2 is YFSETQ in the germline V gene. The CDR3 DNA sequence: TGCGCCAGCCAGTTCTCTGGGGCCAACGTCCTGACTTTC. This translates into CASQFSGANVLTF.

V usage is TRBV15 and J usage is TRBJ2-7; D is ambiguous. Trimming removed 0 bases at V and 5 bases at J, with 14 bases between. Germline V gives CDR1 LNHNV, CDR2 YYDKDF (reference sequence). This CDR3 is 15 amino acids long. CDR3: CATSRDSYYMDEQYF. CDR3 sequence (DNA): TGTGCCACCAGCAGAGATAGCTACTACATGGACGAGCAGTACTTC.